The rows below give T cell receptor beta chains drawn from one sample of a study of graft-versus-host responses after intestinal transplantation. Assay: immunoSEQ multiplex PCR; the TCRdb copy retains only in-frame clones and omits some. The sample consists of tens of thousands of clones, roughly nine tenths of them appearing once. These TCRs' antigens remain unknown. Sample: unstimulated CD4+ T cells sorted from spleen or lymph node cells, taken before intestinal transplant. The receptors were gathered from a human donor who received an intestinal transplant. CDR3s include the opening cysteine and the closing phenylalanine or tryptophan. A D gene is named only where the DNA matches it firmly.

CDR3nt | CDR3aa | v_gene | d_gene | j_gene
TGTGCCAGCAGCGTAGCCGGGGGGGCCCCCACAGATACGCAGTATTTT | CASSVAGGAPTDTQYF | TRBV9 | TRBD2 | TRBJ2-3
TGTGCCGTCCAGCGGTCCTACAATGAGCAGTTCTTC | CAVQRSYNEQFF | TRBV10-3 | . | TRBJ2-1
TGTGCCAGCAGGGACAGCAGGGCAGATACGCAGTATTTT | CASRDSRADTQYF | TRBV6-5 | . | TRBJ2-3
TGTGCTAGTGGTTTGGGCCAGGTAATTAGCACAGATACGCAGTATTTT | CASGLGQVISTDTQYF | TRBV12-5 | . | TRBJ2-3
TGTGCCAGTAGTCGAGGACTTCTTTCCTACGAGCAGTACTTC | CASSRGLLSYEQYF | TRBV19 | . | TRBJ2-7
TGTGCCAGCAGCCGTATCGACAGGGATGGCTACACCTTC | CASSRIDRDGYTF | TRBV7-9 | TRBD1 | TRBJ1-2
TGTGCCAGCGGGCGGGGAACAACTGAAGCTTTCTTT | CASGRGTTEAFF | TRBV6-5 | . | TRBJ1-1
TGTGCCACCTCAGGGTCAGCCTTCTCCTACGAGCAGTACTTC | CATSGSAFSYEQYF | TRBV19 | . | TRBJ2-7
TGTGCCAGCGGGGGGAACTATGGCTACACCTTC | CASGGNYGYTF | TRBV27 | . | TRBJ1-2
TGTGCCAGTAATGAGCGGGGGCCACTGCACTACGAGCAGTACTTC | CASNERGPLHYEQYF | TRBV19 | TRBD2 | TRBJ2-7
TGCGCCAGCAGCCCGACAGGTATTCTTACCGGGGAGCTGTTTTTT | CASSPTGILTGELFF | TRBV5-1 | . | TRBJ2-2